A selection of T cell receptor beta chains follows, all from one sample in a study of blood T cell repertoires in COVID-19. Measured with immunoSEQ multiplex PCR; TCRdb has only the in-frame clones, and not every one. The sample lists about 190,000 clones, almost 85% occurring once. The sequenced sample was peripheral blood. The receptor set was obtained from a woman between 65 and 79 years old with active or convalescent COVID-19. Each CDR3 is given with its conserved first and last residue. The D gene is left open where the match is weak. The size entry is marked missing in some rows and otherwise reads once, few, many or a size class.

V gene: TRBV30
D gene: TRBD1
clone size: -
J gene: TRBJ2-7
CDR3 protein: CAWSPKGAGTYEQYF
CDR3 DNA: TGTGCCTGGAGTCCAAAGGGGGCAGGGACCTACGAGCAGTACTTC

V gene: TRBV9
D gene: TRBD2
clone size: -
J gene: TRBJ2-2
CDR3 protein: CASSPTRGVTGTSGRSTGELFF
CDR3 DNA: TGTGCCAGCAGCCCTACGAGGGGGGTGACCGGGACTAGCGGGAGGAGCACCGGGGAGCTGTTTTTT

V gene: TRBV28
D gene: -
clone size: -
J gene: TRBJ2-1
CDR3 protein: CASSTIRGGYNEQFF
CDR3 DNA: TGTGCCAGCAGTACCATTAGGGGGGGGTACAATGAGCAGTTCTTC

V gene: TRBV24-1
D gene: -
clone size: -
J gene: TRBJ1-2
CDR3 protein: CATSEGQYFYTF
CDR3 DNA: TGTGCCACTTCCGAGGGCCAGTATTTCTACACCTTC

V gene: TRBV5-8
D gene: TRBD1
clone size: -
J gene: TRBJ1-1
CDR3 protein: CASSWDREAFF
CDR3 DNA: TGTGCCAGCAGCTGGGACAGAGAAGCTTTCTTT

V gene: TRBV11-1
D gene: TRBD2
clone size: -
J gene: TRBJ2-5
CDR3 protein: CASSPGTSGFQETQYF
CDR3 DNA: TGTGCCAGCAGCCCTGGGACTAGCGGTTTCCAAGAGACCCAGTACTTC

V gene: TRBV4-1
D gene: TRBD2
clone size: -
J gene: TRBJ2-3
CDR3 protein: CASSQESSGRTNYPDTQYF
CDR3 DNA: TGCGCCAGCAGCCAAGAATCCAGCGGGAGGACCAATTACCCAGATACGCAGTATTTT

V gene: TRBV18
D gene: -
clone size: -
J gene: TRBJ1-3
CDR3 protein: CASSPPGASFSGNTIYF
CDR3 DNA: TGTGCCAGCTCACCACCGGGCGCCTCATTCTCTGGAAACACCATATATTTT

V gene: TRBV11-2
D gene: -
clone size: -
J gene: TRBJ2-3
CDR3 protein: CASSSPSDADTQYF
CDR3 DNA: TGTGCCAGCAGCTCCCCCTCAGATGCAGATACGCAGTATTTT

V gene: TRBV6-5
D gene: -
clone size: -
J gene: TRBJ1-5
CDR3 protein: CASSYSAAQPQHF
CDR3 DNA: TGTGCCAGCAGTTATTCAGCGGCCCAGCCCCAGCATTTT

V gene: TRBV27
D gene: TRBD1
clone size: -
J gene: TRBJ1-2
CDR3 protein: CASSPPQGAGYTF
CDR3 DNA: TGTGCCAGCAGCCCCCCTCAGGGGGCGGGCTACACCTTC

V gene: TRBV2
D gene: TRBD2
clone size: -
J gene: TRBJ2-1
CDR3 protein: CASRPFTSGGEEQFF
CDR3 DNA: TGTGCCAGCAGGCCATTCACTAGCGGAGGGGAGGAGCAGTTCTTC

V gene: TRBV6-1
D gene: -
clone size: -
J gene: TRBJ2-5
CDR3 protein: CASSDVETQYF
CDR3 DNA: TGTGCCAGCAGTGACGTGGAGACCCAGTACTTC

V gene: TRBV28
D gene: TRBD2
clone size: -
J gene: TRBJ2-3
CDR3 protein: CASNPLRTRERMNTQYF
CDR3 DNA: TGTGCCAGCAATCCCCTCAGGACGCGGGAGAGAATGAATACGCAGTATTTT

V gene: TRBV9
D gene: TRBD2
clone size: -
J gene: TRBJ2-2
CDR3 protein: CASTLAGQNTGELFF
CDR3 DNA: TGTGCCAGCACCCTAGCGGGGCAAAACACCGGGGAGCTGTTTTTT

V gene: TRBV24-1
D gene: TRBD1
clone size: -
J gene: TRBJ2-2
CDR3 protein: CATSDTGQGNTGELFF
CDR3 DNA: TGTGCCACCAGTGATACGGGACAGGGAAACACCGGGGAGCTGTTTTTT

V gene: TRBV27
D gene: TRBD2
clone size: -
J gene: TRBJ2-5
CDR3 protein: CASSFSAGVGETQYF
CDR3 DNA: TGTGCCAGCAGTTTTTCAGCGGGAGTAGGGGAGACCCAGTACTTC

V gene: TRBV6-5
D gene: -
clone size: -
J gene: TRBJ1-3
CDR3 protein: CASRSPTGSGNTIYF
CDR3 DNA: TGTGCCAGCAGGTCCCCGACGGGCTCTGGAAACACCATATATTTT

V gene: TRBV5-1
D gene: -
clone size: -
J gene: TRBJ1-1
CDR3 protein: CASSLVAGGWGTEAFF
CDR3 DNA: TGCGCCAGCAGCTTGGTTGCGGGGGGCTGGGGCACTGAAGCTTTCTTT

V gene: TRBV4-1
D gene: TRBD2
clone size: -
J gene: TRBJ2-3
CDR3 protein: CASSQLGLSTDTQYF
CDR3 DNA: TGCGCCAGCAGCCAGTTGGGACTAAGCACAGATACGCAGTATTTT

V gene: TRBV25-1
D gene: -
clone size: -
J gene: TRBJ2-7
CDR3 protein: CASRGQLYEQYF
CDR3 DNA: TGTGCCAGCCGAGGACAGCTATACGAGCAGTACTTC

V gene: TRBV6-5
D gene: -
clone size: -
J gene: TRBJ1-6
CDR3 protein: CASRSNGALHF
CDR3 DNA: TGTGCCAGCAGAAGCAACGGGGCCCTCCACTTT

V gene: TRBV7-3
D gene: TRBD2
clone size: -
J gene: TRBJ2-1
CDR3 protein: CASSFNRTSSVHNEQFF
CDR3 DNA: TGTGCCAGCAGCTTCAACCGGACTAGTTCAGTCCACAATGAGCAGTTCTTC

V gene: TRBV15
D gene: -
clone size: -
J gene: TRBJ1-6
CDR3 protein: CATSRDTLGDSPLHF
CDR3 DNA: TGTGCCACCAGCAGAGATACCTTAGGGGATTCACCCCTCCACTTT

V gene: TRBV18
D gene: TRBD2
clone size: -
J gene: TRBJ2-3
CDR3 protein: CASSPRAGGTDTQYF
CDR3 DNA: TGTGCCAGCTCACCTAGAGCGGGAGGCACAGATACGCAGTATTTT

V gene: TRBV29-1
D gene: -
clone size: -
J gene: TRBJ2-6
CDR3 protein: CSVSSSGANVLTF
CDR3 DNA: TGCAGCGTTTCCAGCTCTGGGGCCAACGTCCTGACTTTC

V gene: TRBV5-1
D gene: TRBD1
clone size: -
J gene: TRBJ2-2
CDR3 protein: CASSSGTGRTGELFF
CDR3 DNA: TGCGCCAGCAGTTCCGGGACAGGTCGCACCGGGGAGCTGTTTTTT

V gene: TRBV29-1
D gene: TRBD2
clone size: once
J gene: TRBJ2-3
CDR3 protein: CSVSRPQLAGVTDTQYF
CDR3 DNA: TGCAGCGTTAGCCGCCCCCAGCTAGCGGGGGTCACAGATACGCAGTATTTT

V gene: TRBV27
D gene: TRBD2
clone size: -
J gene: TRBJ2-7
CDR3 protein: CASSATSVGPYEQYF
CDR3 DNA: TGTGCCAGCAGTGCTACTAGCGTGGGCCCCTACGAGCAGTACTTC

V gene: TRBV19
D gene: -
clone size: -
J gene: TRBJ1-2
CDR3 protein: CASSPTASYGYTF
CDR3 DNA: TGTGCCAGTAGTCCGACAGCGTCGTATGGCTACACCTTC

V gene: TRBV28
D gene: TRBD1
clone size: -
J gene: TRBJ1-4
CDR3 protein: CASSIQGAGNEKLFF
CDR3 DNA: TGTGCCAGCAGTATACAGGGGGCTGGTAATGAAAAACTGTTTTTT

V gene: TRBV28
D gene: TRBD1
clone size: -
J gene: TRBJ2-1
CDR3 protein: CASSPSDRANEQFF
CDR3 DNA: TGTGCCAGCAGTCCATCGGACAGGGCCAATGAGCAGTTCTTC

V gene: TRBV6-4
D gene: TRBD1
clone size: -
J gene: TRBJ1-2
CDR3 protein: CASSDPRDRNYGYTF
CDR3 DNA: TGTGCCAGCAGTGACCCCCGGGACAGGAACTATGGCTACACCTTC

V gene: TRBV6-5
D gene: -
clone size: -
J gene: TRBJ1-2
CDR3 protein: CASKLERTGYGYTF
CDR3 DNA: TGTGCCAGCAAATTGGAGAGAACGGGCTATGGCTACACCTTC

V gene: TRBV10-1
D gene: TRBD2
clone size: -
J gene: TRBJ2-7
CDR3 protein: CARWWREMGNEQYF
CDR3 DNA: TGCGCCAGGTGGTGGCGGGAGATGGGTAACGAGCAGTACTTC

V gene: TRBV25-1
D gene: TRBD1
clone size: -
J gene: TRBJ2-1
CDR3 protein: CASNRTGRREFF
CDR3 DNA: TGTGCCAGCAACAGGACAGGCCGACGTGAGTTCTTC

V gene: TRBV6-5
D gene: -
clone size: once
J gene: TRBJ1-5
CDR3 protein: CASMQTEGPRHF
CDR3 DNA: TGTGCCAGCATGCAAACAGAGGGTCCCCGGCATTTT

V gene: TRBV6-1
D gene: -
clone size: once
J gene: TRBJ2-7
CDR3 protein: CASSEPRQVSYEQYF
CDR3 DNA: TGTGCCAGCAGTGAGCCCCGACAGGTCTCCTACGAGCAGTACTTC

V gene: TRBV3-1/TRBV3-2
D gene: TRBD2
clone size: once
J gene: TRBJ2-1
CDR3 protein: CASSQDHSSGSFF
CDR3 DNA: TGTGCCAGCAGCCAAGATCACTCTAGCGGGTCCTTCTTC

V gene: TRBV12-3/TRBV12-4
D gene: -
clone size: few
J gene: TRBJ1-1
CDR3 protein: CASSFRGRSEAFF
CDR3 DNA: TGTGCCAGCAGTTTTAGAGGGAGATCTGAAGCTTTCTTT

V gene: TRBV28
D gene: -
clone size: -
J gene: TRBJ2-5
CDR3 protein: CASSPLGAQETQYF
CDR3 DNA: TGTGCCAGCAGTCCCCTTGGGGCGCAAGAGACCCAGTACTTC

V gene: TRBV2
D gene: -
clone size: few
J gene: TRBJ1-6
CDR3 protein: CASSLRESYNSPLHF
CDR3 DNA: TGTGCCAGCAGTCTCCGGGAGTCCTATAATTCACCCCTCCACTTT

V gene: TRBV18
D gene: -
clone size: once
J gene: TRBJ2-3
CDR3 protein: CASSPLAFSTDTQYF
CDR3 DNA: TGTGCCAGCTCCCCCTTGGCCTTTAGCACAGATACGCAGTATTTT